These 21 T cell receptor beta chains were sequenced from one sample in a study of T cells after yellow fever vaccination. One entry per CDR3 protein, called by TCRdb with MiXCR from the 5' RACE reads. The data show around 360,000 distinct CDR3 sequences, more than 9% seen once. The material was PBMCs, obtained on the day of the first yellow fever vaccination. Receptors originate from a man between 18 and 29 years old who received the YFV17D yellow fever vaccine.

The chain is built from TRBV28 and TRBJ1-6, with D tentatively TRBD1 (5 bases). The ends were cut back, 3 bases at V and 7 bases at J, with 16 bases in the middle. Germline V gene sequence: CDR1 MDHEN, CDR2 SYDVKM. The CDR3 has 16 residues. DNA of the CDR3: TGTGCCAGCAGTTTTCTCGGGGGAGGTGAGAATTCACCCCTCCACTTT. It translates to CASSFLGGGENSPLHF.

This chain joins TRBV9 and TRBJ2-1; weak D call: TRBD2 (6 bases). The germline V gene has CDR1 SGDLS and CDR2 YYNGEE. The CDR3 covers 15 residues. V shed 4 bases and J shed 6 bases, with 17 bases lying between them. In DNA, the CDR3 is TGTGCCAGCAGCCCAGGAGGGCCACGACCCAATGAGCAGTTCTTC. The encoded protein is CASSPGGPRPNEQFF.

This clonotype was found a few times. The chain carries TRBV6-5 and TRBJ2-1; D remains ambiguous. V was pared by 0 bases and J by 0 bases, with 9 bases between. There are 16 residues in the CDR3. Germline CDR1 reads MNHEY; CDR2 reads SVGAGI. The CDR3, as DNA: TGTGCCAGCAGTTACTCACATAAGAGCTCCTACAATGAGCAGTTCTTC. This sequence encodes CASSYSHKSSYNEQFF.

J is TRBJ2-3 and V is TRBV7-2; 9 bases are shared with TRBD2. Germline V lookup: CDR1 SGHTA, CDR2 FQGNSA. The CDR3 runs to 16 residues. V lost 7 bases, J lost 0 bases, and 8 bases stayed unmatched. CDR3 sequence: CASKLGGGASTDTQYF. The CDR3, as DNA: TGTGCCAGCAAGCTTGGCGGGGGGGCTAGCACAGATACGCAGTATTTT.

The gene calls are TRBV5-6 and TRBJ2-5; TRBD2 agrees at 10 bases. Germline V CDR1 and CDR2: SGHDT, YYEEEE. The CDR3 sequence is 13 residues long. With V trimmed by 3 bases and J by 5 bases, 1 base remained unmatched. The CDR3, as DNA: TGTGCCAGCAGCTGGACTAGCGGCGAGACCCAGTACTTC. Protein sequence: CASSWTSGETQYF.

The table lists this clonotype with many counts. Here the CDR3 reads CASSLVGSQETQYF. The CDR3 DNA sequence: TGTGCCAGCAGTTTAGTGGGCAGCCAAGAGACCCAGTACTTC. This chain links TRBV12-3 or TRBV12-4 with TRBJ2-5; no definite D call. Trimming cost V 1 base and J 1 base, with 7 bases left between them. The CDR3 is 14 residues long.

This clonotype was seen ten or more times. This chain uses TRBV12-3 or TRBV12-4 with TRBJ2-3; D may be TRBD2 (5 bases). This CDR3 region has 12 residues. V gave up 5 bases and J gave up 7 bases, with 10 bases separating them. The DNA of the CDR3 is TGTGCCAGCAGTCCGGACTCAAATACGCAGTATTTT. Encoded protein: CASSPDSNTQYF.

A remark on this clonotype: A much more abundant neighbour one base away suggests this may be a read error. The rearrangement joins TRBV20-1 to TRBJ2-1; 8 bases line up with TRBD2. The CDR3 has 17 residues. The germline gives CDR1 DFQATT, CDR2 SNEGSKA (reference sequence). In nucleotides, the CDR3 is TGCAGTGCTAGAATGGGACGGACGGGGGGGCCTCGGGATGAGCTGTTCTTC. Translated, it gives CSARMGRTGGPRDELFF.

This clonotype was recorded a few times. The chain recombines TRBV5-4 with TRBJ1-2, with no clear D. The germline V gene has CDR1 SGHNT and CDR2 YYREEE (reference sequence). This CDR3 spans 14 amino acids. The germline V and J ends were trimmed by 4 bases and 4 bases, with 14 bases remaining between them. CDR3 bases: TGTGCCAGCAGCACGGAAGGGATCGTCTATGGCTACACCTTC. Translation: CASSTEGIVYGYTF.

This clonotype has just a few counts. This chain joins TRBV4-2 and TRBJ2-5; possibly TRBD1 for D (6 bases). Per the germline V gene, CDR1 is LGHNA and CDR2 is YNFKEQ. The CDR3 totals 15 residues. V lost 0 bases and J 5 bases, leaving 13 bases between the germline ends. This CDR3 reads CASSQDSQRGETQYF. DNA for the CDR3: TGTGCCAGCAGCCAAGATAGCCAAAGGGGGGAGACCCAGTACTTC.

This clonotype came up many times. The chain is built from TRBV7-2 and TRBJ1-1, with D possibly TRBD1 on 6 matching bases. CDR3 length equals 13 residues. Trimming stripped 7 bases from V and 5 bases from J, with 14 bases between. The germline gives CDR1 SGHTA, CDR2 FQGNSA. CDR3 nucleotide sequence: TGTGCCAGCACCTTTCAGGGGCTGACTGAAGCTTTCTTT. Translating it yields CASTFQGLTEAFF.

This clonotype was recorded a few times. This chain uses TRBV28 with TRBJ2-3, with D possibly TRBD2 on 6 matching bases. CDR3 size: 12 residues. V was clipped by 11 bases and J by 9 bases, with 18 bases between them. Germline CDR1 reads MDHEN; CDR2 reads SYDVKM. Here the CDR3 DNA reads TGTGCCTCCGGGACTCCAGAAGGCACGCAGTATTTT. Amino acid sequence: CASGTPEGTQYF.

This clonotype was detected a few times. The rearrangement joins TRBV7-9 to TRBJ1-1; D uncertain. CDR3 length: 12 amino acids. Trimming took 9 bases from V and 1 from J, leaving 9 bases between them. Germline V gene data show CDR1 as SEHNR and CDR2 as FQNEAQ (reference sequence). CDR3 residues: CASREPNTEAFF. CDR3 nucleotides: TGTGCCAGTCGGGAACCGAACACTGAAGCTTTCTTT.

The V and J genes are TRBV12-3 or TRBV12-4 and TRBJ1-1; D is possibly TRBD1 (6 bases). CDR3 length: 17 residues. Between the trimmed V and J ends, which lost 5 bases and 4 bases, there was a span of 23 bases. CDR3 in amino acids: CASSPTSNRDGGTEAFF. Here the CDR3 DNA reads TGTGCCAGCAGTCCTACAAGCAACAGGGACGGAGGCACTGAAGCTTTCTTT.

This clonotype has more than one count but fewer than ten. The chain combines TRBV9 with TRBJ2-1, with 9 bases aligning to TRBD2. Germline V lookup: CDR1 SGDLS, CDR2 YYNGEE. J gave up 9 bases and V 0 bases, and 10 bases lay outside the gene matches. The CDR3 is 16 amino acids. CDR3 amino acids: CASSVVRLAEDGEQFF. The CDR3 DNA reads TGTGCCAGCAGCGTAGTGAGACTAGCGGAAGACGGTGAGCAGTTCTTC.

This clonotype was detected only a few times. This chain connects TRBV4-3 to TRBJ2-7; maybe TRBD1 (6 bases). Trimming took off 0 bases at V and 3 bases at J, with 12 bases between the two ends. CDR3 length: 15 amino acids. Germline V gene lookup returns CDR1 LGHNA and CDR2 YSLEER. CDR3 DNA sequence: TGCGCCAGCAGCCAAGATTTGGGCAGGGGCTACGAGCAGTACTTC. Translating it yields CASSQDLGRGYEQYF.

The chain uses TRBV7-2 and TRBJ1-6; 10 nucleotides match TRBD1. V lost 5 bases and J lost 10; bases outside the gene matches: 11. Per the germline V gene, CDR1 is SGHTA and CDR2 is FQGNSA. This CDR3 is 16 amino acids long. The CDR3 loop reads CASSRQGTGARSPLHF. DNA of the CDR3: TGTGCCAGCAGCCGGCAAGGGACAGGGGCTCGGTCACCCCTCCACTTT.

The chain recombines TRBV11-2 with TRBJ2-3; D unclear. V lost 2 bases, J lost 1 base, and 7 bases lay in between. Germline CDR1 reads SGHAT; CDR2 reads FQNNGV. The CDR3 has 14 amino acids. CDR3 coding DNA: TGTGCCAGCAGCTTACATGTTGGCACAGATACGCAGTATTTT. This sequence encodes CASSLHVGTDTQYF.

In this sample, this clonotype turned up a few times. This chain uses TRBV5-1 with TRBJ1-2; TRBD1 matches 7 bases. The germline V gene has CDR1 SGHRS and CDR2 YFSETQ. This CDR3 is built from 15 residues. Germline trimming cut 0 bases from V and 6 bases from J; bases unmatched to any gene: 8. CDR3 region: CASSLVEGALNGYTF. CDR3 nucleotide sequence: TGCGCCAGCAGCTTGGTAGAGGGGGCGCTTAATGGCTACACCTTC.

V is TRBV27 and J is TRBJ2-3; D is possibly TRBD2 (6 bases). V was pared by 2 bases and J by 6 bases, with 9 bases between. This CDR3 has 13 residues. CDR1 is MNHEY and CDR2 is SMNVEV in the germline V gene (reference sequence). CDR3 bases: TGTGCCAGCAGTTTAACGGAGGGGGATACGCAGTATTTT. This codes for CASSLTEGDTQYF.

This clonotype showed up just a few times. The CDR3 coding sequence is TGCGCCAGCAGCCTCAATCTCAGGGGGGGGATGAACACCGGGGAGCTGTTTTTT. This translates into CASSLNLRGGMNTGELFF. This chain uses TRBV4-3 with TRBJ2-2; D may be TRBD1 or TRBD2 (7 bases each). Deletions cut 4 bases from V and 1 base from J, with 19 bases between. Germline values: CDR1 LGHNA, CDR2 YSLEER. This CDR3 has 18 residues.